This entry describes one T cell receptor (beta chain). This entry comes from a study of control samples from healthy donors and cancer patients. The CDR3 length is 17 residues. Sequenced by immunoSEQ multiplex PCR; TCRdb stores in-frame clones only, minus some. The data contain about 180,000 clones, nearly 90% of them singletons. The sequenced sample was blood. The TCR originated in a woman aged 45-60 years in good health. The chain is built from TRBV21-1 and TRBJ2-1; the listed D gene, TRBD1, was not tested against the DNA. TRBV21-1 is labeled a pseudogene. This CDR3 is CASSKGQGRSRWNEQFF. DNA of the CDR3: TGTGCCAGCAGCAAGGGCCAGGGAAGGTCCCGGTGGAATGAGCAGTTCTTC.